The source of this T cell receptor (beta chain) is a study of lymphopenia after photon versus proton radiotherapy. In this sample, this clone turned up once. The method was immunoSEQ multiplex PCR; TCRdb's version includes in-frame clones alone and lacks a portion of them. This table holds some 170,000 clones, around 85% found once. The CDR3 is made up of 12 amino acids. Germline V lookup: CDR1 SGHAT, CDR2 FQNNGV. Trimming stripped 2 bases from V and 6 bases from J, with 8 bases between. This receptor was taken from a man aged 50 to 60 with gastric cancer. V is TRBV11-2 and J is TRBJ2-7, with a possible D match to TRBD1 (6 bases). The sequencing here drew on peripheral blood, taken from a patient treated with photon-based radiotherapy. The CDR3 sequence: CASSLIGGEQYF. The CDR3 coding sequence is TGTGCCAGCAGCTTAATAGGGGGCGAGCAGTACTTC.